This entry concerns a single TCR beta chain. It has no known antigen specificity. Base qualities are not recorded, but no much larger clone differs from it by a single base. The donors were about 40 Caucasian individuals from Russia, aged 6 to 90 years, who were systemically healthy. Ten milliliters of peripheral blood were drawn from each donor into EDTA-treated Vacutainer tubes. Ficoll-Paque density-gradient centrifugation was used to isolate PBMCs, with at least 7 million obtained per sample. Total RNA, at least 6 micrograms per sample, was extracted from PBMCs with Trizol reagent. Naive CD45RAhigh/CD27high T cell percentages were measured by flow cytometry on a PBMC aliquot from every donor. Libraries were made using 5' RACE. The listed sequencing device is Illumina HiSeq 2500. A second PCR of about 7 to 12 cycles was performed with a sample-barcoded 5' primer and a J-beta primer mix. Each TCR beta cDNA molecule received a unique molecular identifier from a template-switch 5' adaptor carrying 12 random nucleotides. Each sample yielded at least 3 million CDR3-containing paired-end reads. All of the RNA was converted into first-strand cDNA using the Mint cDNA synthesis kit, with a TRBC-specific oligonucleotide serving as the primer. After uracil-DNA glycosylase treatment, a first 18-cycle PCR used universal primers M1SS and BC2_uni_R on all cDNA. Processing in the source paper ran as follows. For normalization, 1 million high-quality reads were randomly selected from each sample, with every read carrying a distinct molecular identifier. Instead of being binned into consensus sequences, reads that shared molecular identifiers were thrown out. MiTCR, run with a Q25 quality threshold and the strictest error-elimination algorithm, handled CDR3 identification, clonotype clustering and error correction. A nonparametric unseen species model using Euler transformation provided a lower-bound estimate of total TCR beta diversity. Through fastp at Q25 and MiXCR, TCRdb rebuilt clones from the public reads, retaining in-frame beta chains. A single entry per CDR3 protein holds the most common genes and DNA from its merged rows. For this entry, the V and J calls and clone size follow TCRdb and not the study's own pipeline. Counted in this sample were 1.5 million to 2 million distinct CDR3 sequences; less than 50% of them appeared once. The top ten hold approximately 2.1% of the sample.

These data are taken from a study of blood T cells in healthy people across ages (dated by TCRdb to 2013 to 2016). For context, the study as a whole: In model experiments, roughly one uniquely barcoded TCR beta cDNA molecule per two T cells was captured by template switching. Age-related changes in TCR beta repertoire diversity were measured in the study by deep sequencing normalized with unique cDNA molecular identifiers. Four age groups were formed from the donors: young (average roughly 16 years), middle-aged (around 39), aged (62) and long-lived (about 80). To avoid experimental bias, donors of different ages were distributed randomly across sequencing lanes. Using the same blood draw, the study looked at two additional independent replicas of 1 million unique cDNA reads for two donors, one aged 18 to 29 and the other aged 80 or older. Study-wide conclusions, independent of this receptor: The percentage of naive T cells measured by flow cytometry correlated strongly with observed TCR beta diversity. Conclusive comparison of naive and antigen-experienced compartments was prevented by the profiling of bulk unsorted PBMCs. Observed TCR beta diversity per million T cells fell roughly linearly with age, and a significant reduction was already apparent by age roughly 40. Compared with the aged group, more naive CD4+ T cells, fewer expanded clones and increased TCR diversity were shown by the long-lived group, suggesting age selection. The CMV infection status of donors was not known, potentially confounding age-related changes in expanded clonotypes. Estimates of total diversity based on one million sequenced T cells were regarded as lower bounds and as underestimates.

The germline V gene gives CDR1 as MNHEY and CDR2 as SVGAGI. The CDR3, from cysteine to phenylalanine, totals 15 residues. Solely the CDR3 DNA is kept, with 45 bases framed from the first base. Trimming costs V 7 bases and J 4 bases, and their ends lie 20 bases apart. Sequencing input: blood. The V and J genes are TRBV6-5 and TRBJ2-7; the D call could be TRBD1 or TRBD2, with each sharing 5 bases. The clonotype comes from a woman aged 35 to 49 in good health. The CDR3 region: CASIGSGTPPYEQYF. The sequence in DNA is TGTGCCAGCATAGGCTCGGGGACCCCCCCATACGAGCAGTACTTC.